This is a list of T cell receptor beta chains from one sample in a study of T cell responses to AZD1222 COVID-19 vaccine. TCRdb keeps only in-frame clones here, not all; method: immunoSEQ multiplex PCR. The sample carries around 99,000 clones, 90% to 95% recorded once. The sequencing here drew on peripheral blood, taken 28 days after the second AZD1222 dose. These receptors came from an adult who received the AZD1222 COVID-19 vaccine. The conserved cysteine and the conserved F or W are not part of the CDR3 here. Each record gives: V gene, J gene, CDR3 protein.

TRBV12-3/TRBV12-4,TRBJ1-1,ASSFNRDTEAF
TRBV2,TRBJ2-3,ASRETGAEDTQY
TRBV28,TRBJ1-5,ASSPDSWGQPQH
TRBV21-1,TRBJ1-4,ASSGDGETEKLF
TRBV19,TRBJ2-2,ASSRSTGELF
TRBV19,TRBJ1-2,ASSLEARYGYT
TRBV29-1,TRBJ2-2,SVAGPRTGELF
TRBV29-1,TRBJ2-7,SVIPGQGAQEQY
TRBV6-5,TRBJ2-2,ASSYTPSGFGGELF
TRBV4-1,TRBJ2-1,ASSVVGDEQF
TRBV2,TRBJ2-1,ASSASTSATYNEQF
TRBV19,TRBJ1-1,ASSIWGLDTEAF
TRBV27,TRBJ2-6,ASSLSITSANSGANVLT
TRBV19,TRBJ2-5,ASSHRAETQY
TRBV27,TRBJ2-7,ASSTRTGDSYEQY
TRBV28,TRBJ1-2,ASSLSNYGYT
TRBV2,TRBJ2-4,ASTPGEGSNIQY
TRBV27,TRBJ1-6,ASSFRRDRGDSPLH
TRBV6-2/TRBV6-3,TRBJ1-5,ASSPRRLSNSNQPQH
TRBV19,TRBJ2-6,ASTFGQGRSGANVLT
TRBV28,TRBJ2-7,ASSLGLAGVYEQY
TRBV12-5,TRBJ2-1,ASGLGTSGVPYNEQF
TRBV10-3,TRBJ1-2,ASSTGGLDYGYT
TRBV6-2/TRBV6-3,TRBJ2-5,ASSSGSGETQY
TRBV18,TRBJ2-7,ASSPAGGSIPYEQY
TRBV23-1,TRBJ1-5,ASSQWQPQH
TRBV2,TRBJ1-4,ASTVQGTGNEKLF